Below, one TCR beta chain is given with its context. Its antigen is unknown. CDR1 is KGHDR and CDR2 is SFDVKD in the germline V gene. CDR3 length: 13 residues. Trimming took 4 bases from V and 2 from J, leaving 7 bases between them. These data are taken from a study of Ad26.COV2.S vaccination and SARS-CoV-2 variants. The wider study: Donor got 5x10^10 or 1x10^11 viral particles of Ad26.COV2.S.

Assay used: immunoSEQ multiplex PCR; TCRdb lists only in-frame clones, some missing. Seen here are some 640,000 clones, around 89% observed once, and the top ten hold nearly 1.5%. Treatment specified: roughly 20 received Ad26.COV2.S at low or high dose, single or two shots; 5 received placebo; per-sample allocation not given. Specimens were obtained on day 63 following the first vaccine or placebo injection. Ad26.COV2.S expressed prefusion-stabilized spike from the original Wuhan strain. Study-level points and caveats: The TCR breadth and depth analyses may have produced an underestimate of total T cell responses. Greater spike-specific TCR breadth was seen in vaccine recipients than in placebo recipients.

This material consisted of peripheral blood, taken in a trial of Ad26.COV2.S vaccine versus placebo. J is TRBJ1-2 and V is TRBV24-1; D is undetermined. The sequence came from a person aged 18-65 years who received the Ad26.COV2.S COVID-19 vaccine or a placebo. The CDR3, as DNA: TGTGCCACCAGTGACCCAGTAAACTATGGCTACACCTTC. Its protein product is CATSDPVNYGYTF.